This TCR beta chain was sequenced during a study of cytomegalovirus exposure and HLA in healthy donors. Study observations and caveats: Immune exposure information available was restricted to CMV serostatus. Rare sequences made up most TCRs, while some public TCRs were found in many donors. Altogether, around 160 TCR beta chains were recorded as cytomegalovirus-associated. Highly shared sequence variants in one cluster were likely a sequencing artifact.

As concerns this clone: Its specificity is unknown. Different DNA sequences within this sample yield the same CDR3.

This PCR relied on a set of 60 Vbeta primers and 13 Jbeta primers. The method was immunoSEQ multiplex PCR; TCRdb's version includes in-frame clones alone and lacks a portion of them. The table lists some 110,000 clones, approximately 69% of them singletons. The CDR3 has 13 amino acids. The V and J ends lost 0 bases and 1 base respectively, with 5 bases between them. Looked up from germline, CDR1 is SGHTS and CDR2 is YDEGEE. Sample: PBMCs. The clonotype comes from a man in his thirties or forties in good health and CMV-seronegative. V usage is TRBV5-8 and J usage is TRBJ2-7; the D is unclear. CDR3 sequence: CASSLGSSYEQYF. CDR3 sequence (DNA): TGTGCCAGCAGCTTGGGTAGTTCCTACGAGCAGTACTTC.